This TCR beta chain was captured by sequencing in a study of cytomegalovirus exposure and HLA in healthy donors. Study-wide findings and caveats: Sequencing artifact likely explains a cluster of highly shared sequence variants. The majority of CMV-associated TCR beta chains were reported as apparently HLA-restricted in a later analysis.

Germline values: CDR1 LNHDA, CDR2 SQIVND (reference sequence). This CDR3 has 16 amino acids. V trimming: 3 bases; J trimming: 6 bases; junction bases outside the gene matches: 10. Of note for this clone: Its antigen is undetermined.

Researchers ran the PCR with 60 Vbeta and 13 Jbeta primers. The assay was immunoSEQ multiplex PCR, and TCRdb's table has in-frame clones only and misses some. The sample yields around 120,000 clones, 80% seen once. The sequence was collected from a female donor in good health and CMV-seropositive. The sample was PBMCs. This chain joins TRBV19 and TRBJ2-3, with 9 bases matching TRBD2. The CDR3 protein is CASSISSGGPRDTQYF. The CDR3 DNA is TGTGCCAGTAGTATTAGTAGCGGGGGACCGAGGGATACGCAGTATTTT.